This T cell receptor beta chain was sequenced in a study of blood T cells in healthy people across ages. Study-wide points: Long-lived donors exceeded aged donors in naive CD4+ cells and diversity. While age rose, TCR beta diversity per million T cells dropped in a roughly linear way.

The CDR3 covers 13 residues. Germline lookup yields CDR1 MNHNY and CDR2 SVGAGI (reference sequence). This clonotype turned up a few times. Its antigen is still unknown. The germline gene is not matched at one end of the junction; a read error may be the cause. Combining a sample-barcoded 5' primer with a J-beta primer mix, a second PCR ran for roughly 7 to 12 cycles. TCRdb reanalysed the 5' RACE reads using MiXCR and keeps one entry per CDR3 protein. The sample has around 1,800,000 distinct CDR3 sequences, about two fifths seen once. The V and J genes are TRBV6-6 and TRBJ2-7, with D uncertain. The sequence was obtained from a human donor in good health. Specimen: blood. CDR3: CASSSYLHYEQYF. The CDR3 DNA reads as TGTGCTAGCAGCAGCTACCTACACTACGAGCAGTACTTC.